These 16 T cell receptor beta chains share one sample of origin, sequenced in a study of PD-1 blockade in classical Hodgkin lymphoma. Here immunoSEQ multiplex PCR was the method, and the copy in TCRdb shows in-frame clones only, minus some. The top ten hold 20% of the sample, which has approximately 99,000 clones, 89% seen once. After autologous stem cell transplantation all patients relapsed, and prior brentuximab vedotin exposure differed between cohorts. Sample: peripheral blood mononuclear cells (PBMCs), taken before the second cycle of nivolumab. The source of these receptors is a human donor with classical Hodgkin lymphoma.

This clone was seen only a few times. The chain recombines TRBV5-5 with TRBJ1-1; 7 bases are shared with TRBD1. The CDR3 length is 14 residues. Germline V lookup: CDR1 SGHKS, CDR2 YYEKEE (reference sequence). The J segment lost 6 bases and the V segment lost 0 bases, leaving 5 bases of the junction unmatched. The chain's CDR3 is CASSLEQGLAEAFF. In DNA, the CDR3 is TGTGCCAGCAGCTTGGAACAGGGGTTAGCTGAAGCTTTCTTT.

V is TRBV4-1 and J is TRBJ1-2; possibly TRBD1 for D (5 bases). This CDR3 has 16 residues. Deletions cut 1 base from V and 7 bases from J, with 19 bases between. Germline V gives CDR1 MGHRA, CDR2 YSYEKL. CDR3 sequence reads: CASSQVGTDSLGGYTF. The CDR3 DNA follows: TGCGCCAGCAGCCAAGTCGGGACGGATTCCCTAGGTGGCTACACCTTC.

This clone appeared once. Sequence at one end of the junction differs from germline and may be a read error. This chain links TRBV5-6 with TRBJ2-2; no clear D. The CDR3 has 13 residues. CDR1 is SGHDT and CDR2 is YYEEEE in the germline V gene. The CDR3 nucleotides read TGTGCCGGCAGCTTTACAGCCACCGGGGAGCTGTTTTTT. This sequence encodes CAGSFTATGELFF.

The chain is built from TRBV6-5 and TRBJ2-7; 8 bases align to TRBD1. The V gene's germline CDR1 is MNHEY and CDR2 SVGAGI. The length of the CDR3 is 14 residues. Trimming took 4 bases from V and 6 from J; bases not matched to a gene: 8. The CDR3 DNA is TGTGCCAGCAGTTCCCGGGACAGGTCGGCCGAGCAGTACTTC. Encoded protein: CASSSRDRSAEQYF.

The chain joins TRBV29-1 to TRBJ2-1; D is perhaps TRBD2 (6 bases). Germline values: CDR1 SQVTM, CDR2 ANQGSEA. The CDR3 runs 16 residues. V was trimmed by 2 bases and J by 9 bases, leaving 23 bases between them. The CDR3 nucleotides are TGCAGCGTTGAAAACCGCCAGGACTACAGTGGGTTTGAGCAGTTCTTC. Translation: CSVENRQDYSGFEQFF.

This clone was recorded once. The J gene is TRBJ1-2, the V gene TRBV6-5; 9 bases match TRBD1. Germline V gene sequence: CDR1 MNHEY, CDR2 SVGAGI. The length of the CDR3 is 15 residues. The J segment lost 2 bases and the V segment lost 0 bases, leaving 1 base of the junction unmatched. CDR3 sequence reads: CASSYSTGGNYGYTF. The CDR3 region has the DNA TGTGCCAGCAGTTACTCGACAGGGGGGAACTATGGCTACACCTTC.

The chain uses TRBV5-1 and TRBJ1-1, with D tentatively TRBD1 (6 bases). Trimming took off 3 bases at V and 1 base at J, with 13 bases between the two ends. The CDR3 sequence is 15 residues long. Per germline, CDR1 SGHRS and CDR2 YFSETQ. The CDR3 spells CASSSGSGANTEAFF. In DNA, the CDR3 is TGCGCCAGCAGCTCGGGGTCGGGGGCGAACACTGAAGCTTTCTTT.

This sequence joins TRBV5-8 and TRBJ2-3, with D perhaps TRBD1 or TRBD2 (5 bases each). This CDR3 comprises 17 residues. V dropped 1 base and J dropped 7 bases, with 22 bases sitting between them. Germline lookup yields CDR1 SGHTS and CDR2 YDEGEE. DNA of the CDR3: TGTGCCAGCAGCTTGCCGTGGGGCAGGAGGAAGGAGAATACGCAGTATTTT. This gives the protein CASSLPWGRRKENTQYF.

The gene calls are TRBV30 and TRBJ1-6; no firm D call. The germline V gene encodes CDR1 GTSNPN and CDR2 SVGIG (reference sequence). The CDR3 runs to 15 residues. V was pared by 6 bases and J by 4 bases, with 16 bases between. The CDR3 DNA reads TGTGCCTGCCTCTCGGCCGGTGTTTATAATTCACCCCTCCACTTT. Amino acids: CACLSAGVYNSPLHF.

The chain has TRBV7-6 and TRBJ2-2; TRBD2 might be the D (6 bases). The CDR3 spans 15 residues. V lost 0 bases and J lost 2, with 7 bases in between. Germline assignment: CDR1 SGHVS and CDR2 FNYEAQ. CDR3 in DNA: TGTGCCAGCAGCTTAGCGGGACTTAACACCGGGGAGCTGTTTTTT. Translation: CASSLAGLNTGELFF.

The DNA for the CDR3 is TGTGCCACCAGCAACCCCCGACAGGGGCCGAGGGAAAAACTGTTTTTT. Its translation: CATSNPRQGPREKLFF. The gene calls are TRBV15 and TRBJ1-4; TRBD1 agrees at 8 bases. The ends lost 4 bases at V and 8 bases at J; junction bases unmatched: 12. CDR1 is LNHNV and CDR2 is YYDKDF in the germline V gene (reference sequence). The CDR3 contains 16 residues.

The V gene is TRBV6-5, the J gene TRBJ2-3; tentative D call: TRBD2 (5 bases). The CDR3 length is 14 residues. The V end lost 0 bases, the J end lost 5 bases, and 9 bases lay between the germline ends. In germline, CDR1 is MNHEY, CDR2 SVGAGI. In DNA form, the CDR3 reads TGTGCCAGCAGTTACTCGATCCGGGGAGATACGCAGTATTTT. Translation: CASSYSIRGDTQYF.

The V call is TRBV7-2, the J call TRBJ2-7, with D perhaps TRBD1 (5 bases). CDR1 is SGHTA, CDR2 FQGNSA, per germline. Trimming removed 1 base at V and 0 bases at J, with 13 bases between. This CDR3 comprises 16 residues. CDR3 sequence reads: CASSLEGVGLSYEQYF. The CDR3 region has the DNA TGTGCCAGCAGCTTAGAAGGGGTGGGCCTCTCCTACGAGCAGTACTTC.

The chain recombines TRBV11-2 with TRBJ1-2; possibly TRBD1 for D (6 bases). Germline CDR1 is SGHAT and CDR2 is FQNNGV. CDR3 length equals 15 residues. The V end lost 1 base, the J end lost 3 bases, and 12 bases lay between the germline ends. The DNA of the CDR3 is TGTGCCAGCAGCTTAGGACAGGCCGGCGACTATGGCTACACCTTC. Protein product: CASSLGQAGDYGYTF.

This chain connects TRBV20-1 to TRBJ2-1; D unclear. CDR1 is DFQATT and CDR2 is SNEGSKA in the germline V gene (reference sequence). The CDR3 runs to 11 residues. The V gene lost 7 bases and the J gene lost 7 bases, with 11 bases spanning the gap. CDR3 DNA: TGCAGTGTTACTCTAGGGAATGAGCAGTTCTTC. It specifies CSVTLGNEQFF.

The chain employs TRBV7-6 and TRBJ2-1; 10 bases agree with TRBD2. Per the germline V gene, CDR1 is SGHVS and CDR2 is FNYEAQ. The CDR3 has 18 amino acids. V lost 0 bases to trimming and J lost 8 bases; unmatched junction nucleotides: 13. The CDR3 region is CASSLASYAAGGRDEQFF. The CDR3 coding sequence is TGTGCCAGCAGCTTAGCTTCCTACGCAGCGGGAGGGCGGGATGAGCAGTTCTTC.